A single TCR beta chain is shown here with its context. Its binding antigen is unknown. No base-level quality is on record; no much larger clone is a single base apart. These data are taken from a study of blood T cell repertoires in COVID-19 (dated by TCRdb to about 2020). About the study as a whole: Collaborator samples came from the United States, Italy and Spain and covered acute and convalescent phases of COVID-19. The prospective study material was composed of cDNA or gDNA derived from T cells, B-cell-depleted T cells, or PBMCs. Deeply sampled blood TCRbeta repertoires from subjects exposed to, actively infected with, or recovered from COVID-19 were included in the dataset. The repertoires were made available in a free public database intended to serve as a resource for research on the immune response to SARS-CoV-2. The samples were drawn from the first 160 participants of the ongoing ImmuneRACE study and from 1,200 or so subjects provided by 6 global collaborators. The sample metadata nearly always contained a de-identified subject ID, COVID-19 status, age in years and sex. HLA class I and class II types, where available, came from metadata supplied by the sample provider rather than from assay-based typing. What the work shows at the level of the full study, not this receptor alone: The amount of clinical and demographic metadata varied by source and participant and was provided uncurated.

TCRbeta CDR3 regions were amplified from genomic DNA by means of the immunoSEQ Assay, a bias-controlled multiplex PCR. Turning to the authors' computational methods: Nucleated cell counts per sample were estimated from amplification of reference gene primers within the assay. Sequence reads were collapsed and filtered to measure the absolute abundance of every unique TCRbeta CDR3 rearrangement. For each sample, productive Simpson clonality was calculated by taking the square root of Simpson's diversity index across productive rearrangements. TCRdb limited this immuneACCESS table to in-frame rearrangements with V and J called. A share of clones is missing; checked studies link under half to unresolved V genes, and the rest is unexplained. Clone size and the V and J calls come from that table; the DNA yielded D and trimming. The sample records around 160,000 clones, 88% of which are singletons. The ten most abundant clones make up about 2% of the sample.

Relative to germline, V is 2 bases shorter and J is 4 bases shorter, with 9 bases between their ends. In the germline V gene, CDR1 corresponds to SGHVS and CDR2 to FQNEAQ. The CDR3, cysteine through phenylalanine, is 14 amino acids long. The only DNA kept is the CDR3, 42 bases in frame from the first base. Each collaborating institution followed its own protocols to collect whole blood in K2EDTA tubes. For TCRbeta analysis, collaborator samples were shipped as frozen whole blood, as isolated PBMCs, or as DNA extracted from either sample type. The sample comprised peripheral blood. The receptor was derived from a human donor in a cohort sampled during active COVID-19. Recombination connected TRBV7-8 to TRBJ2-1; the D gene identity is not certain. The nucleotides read TGTGCCAGCAGCTTAACTATCCTTTACAATGAGCAGTTCTTC. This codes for CASSLTILYNEQFF.